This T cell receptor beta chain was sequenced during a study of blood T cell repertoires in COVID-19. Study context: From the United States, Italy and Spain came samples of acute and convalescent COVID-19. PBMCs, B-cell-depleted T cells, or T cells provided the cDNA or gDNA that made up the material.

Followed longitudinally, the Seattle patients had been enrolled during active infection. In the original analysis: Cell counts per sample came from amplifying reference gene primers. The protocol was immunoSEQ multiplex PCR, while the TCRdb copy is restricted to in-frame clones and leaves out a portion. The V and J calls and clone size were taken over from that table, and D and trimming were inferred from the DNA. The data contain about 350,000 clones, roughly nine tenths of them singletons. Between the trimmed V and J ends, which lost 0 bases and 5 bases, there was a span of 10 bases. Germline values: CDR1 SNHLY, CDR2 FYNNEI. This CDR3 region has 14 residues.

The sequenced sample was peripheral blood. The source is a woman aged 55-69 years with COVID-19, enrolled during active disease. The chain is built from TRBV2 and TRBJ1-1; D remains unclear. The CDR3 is CASSEALFPTEAFF. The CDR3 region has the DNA TGTGCCAGCAGTGAAGCTCTCTTCCCGACTGAAGCTTTCTTT.